The T cell receptor beta chain described here comes from a study of blood T cell repertoires in COVID-19 (dated by TCRdb to the early 2020s). Describing the broader study: The collaborator samples originated in the United States, Italy and Spain and spanned the acute and convalescent phases of COVID-19. HLA class I and class II types, where available, came from metadata supplied by the sample provider rather than from assay-based typing. The prospective study material was composed of cDNA or gDNA derived from T cells, B-cell-depleted T cells, or PBMCs. Sample metadata almost always included a de-identified subject ID, COVID-19 status, age in years and sex. The samples were drawn from two sources: the first 160 participants of the ongoing ImmuneRACE study, and fewer than 1,500 subjects contributed by 6 global collaborators. The repertoires were released in a freely available public database meant as a resource for research on the immune response to SARS-CoV-2. The dataset comprised deeply sampled blood TCRbeta repertoires from subjects exposed to, actively infected with, or recovered from COVID-19. What the research found in general, with its limitations: The quantity of clinical and demographic metadata differed by source and by participant and was supplied without curation.

Worth noting for this clone: What antigen it recognizes has not been identified. Base qualities are not recorded, but no much larger clone differs from it by a single base.

The immunoSEQ Assay, a bias-controlled multiplex PCR, was used to amplify TCRbeta CDR3 regions from genomic DNA. As for the original processing: Nucleated cell counts per sample were estimated from amplification of reference gene primers within the assay. To quantify the absolute abundance of each unique TCRbeta CDR3 rearrangement, sequence reads were collapsed and filtered. For each sample, productive Simpson clonality was calculated as the square root of Simpson's diversity index over productive rearrangements. Sourced from immuneACCESS, this table was stored by TCRdb with only in-frame sequences that have V and J called. A share of the clones is absent; for the studies checked, an unresolved V gene accounts for under half, and the remainder has no known explanation. The DNA gave D and trimming, while V, J and clone size come from that table. For this sample the table gives around 140,000 clones, of which over 70% were detected only once. Less than 2.5% of the sample lies in the top ten.

Whole blood was collected in K2EDTA tubes by collaborating institutions according to the institutions' own protocols. For TCRbeta analysis, collaborators shipped samples in one of three forms: frozen whole blood, isolated PBMCs, or DNA extracted from either of those sample types. The germline V gene (reference sequence) sets CDR1 to LGHDT and CDR2 to YNNKEL. V was cut back by 4 bases and J by 0 bases, leaving a gap of 7 bases between them. The CDR3 runs 14 residues from the cysteine to the phenylalanine. Solely the CDR3 DNA is kept, with 42 bases framed from the first base. Recombination linked TRBV3-1 (or the pseudogene TRBV3-2) to TRBJ1-3; no D segment can be confidently identified. The specimen was peripheral blood. This receptor was identified in a woman in her sixties with acute or convalescent COVID-19. The DNA sequence follows: TGTGCCAGCAGCCGAGCGAGCTCTGGAAACACCATATATTTT. It translates as CASSRASSGNTIYF.